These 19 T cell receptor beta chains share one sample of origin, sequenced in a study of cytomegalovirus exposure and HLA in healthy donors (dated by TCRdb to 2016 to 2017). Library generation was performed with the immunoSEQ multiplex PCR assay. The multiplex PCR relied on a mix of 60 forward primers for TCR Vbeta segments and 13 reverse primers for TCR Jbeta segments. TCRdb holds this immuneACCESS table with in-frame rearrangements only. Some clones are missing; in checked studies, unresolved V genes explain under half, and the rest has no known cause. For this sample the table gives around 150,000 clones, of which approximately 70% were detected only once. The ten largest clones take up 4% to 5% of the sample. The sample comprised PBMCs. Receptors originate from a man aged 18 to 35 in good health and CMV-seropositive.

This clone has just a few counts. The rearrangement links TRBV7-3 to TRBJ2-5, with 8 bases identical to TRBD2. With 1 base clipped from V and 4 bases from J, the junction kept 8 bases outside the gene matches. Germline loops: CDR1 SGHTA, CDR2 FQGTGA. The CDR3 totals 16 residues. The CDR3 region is CASSLNSRGATETQYF. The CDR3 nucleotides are TGTGCCAGCAGCTTAAATTCGCGGGGGGCCACAGAGACCCAGTACTTC.

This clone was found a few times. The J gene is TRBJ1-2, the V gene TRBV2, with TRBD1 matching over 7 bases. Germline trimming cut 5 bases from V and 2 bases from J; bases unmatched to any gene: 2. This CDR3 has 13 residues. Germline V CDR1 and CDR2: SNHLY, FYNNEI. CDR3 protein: CASSPRGNYGYTF. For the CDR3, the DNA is TGTGCCAGCAGTCCCAGGGGGAACTATGGCTACACCTTC.

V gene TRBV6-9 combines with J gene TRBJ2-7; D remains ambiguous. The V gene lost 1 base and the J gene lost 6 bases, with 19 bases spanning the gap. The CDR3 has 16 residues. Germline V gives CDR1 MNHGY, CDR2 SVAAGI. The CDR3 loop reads CASSYLGRTTLIEQYV. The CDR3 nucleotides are TGTGCCAGCAGTTATTTGGGTCGTACTACCCTCATCGAGCAGTACGTC.

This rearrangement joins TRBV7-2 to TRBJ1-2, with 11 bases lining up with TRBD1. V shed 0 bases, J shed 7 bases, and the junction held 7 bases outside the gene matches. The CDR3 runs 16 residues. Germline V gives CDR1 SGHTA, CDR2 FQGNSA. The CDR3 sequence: CASSLANGQGAPGYTF. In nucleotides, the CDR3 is TGTGCCAGCAGCTTAGCGAACGGACAGGGGGCGCCTGGCTACACCTTC.

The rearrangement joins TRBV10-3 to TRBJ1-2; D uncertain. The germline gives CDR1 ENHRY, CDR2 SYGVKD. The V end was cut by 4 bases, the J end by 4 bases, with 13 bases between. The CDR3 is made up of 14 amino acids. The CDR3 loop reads CAISGAQVSYGYTF. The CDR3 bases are TGTGCCATCAGTGGAGCCCAAGTGAGCTATGGCTACACCTTC.

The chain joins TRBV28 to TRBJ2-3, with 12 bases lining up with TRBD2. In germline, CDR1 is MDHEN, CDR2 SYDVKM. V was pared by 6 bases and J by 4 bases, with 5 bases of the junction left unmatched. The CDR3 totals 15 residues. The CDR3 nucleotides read TGTGCCAGCAGCAACCGACTAGCGGGGGCAGATACGCAGTATTTT. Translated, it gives CASSNRLAGADTQYF.

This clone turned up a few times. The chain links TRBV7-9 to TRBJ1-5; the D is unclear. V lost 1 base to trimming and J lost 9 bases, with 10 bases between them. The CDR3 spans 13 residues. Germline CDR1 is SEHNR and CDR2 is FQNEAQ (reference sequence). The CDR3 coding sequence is TGTGCCAGCAGCTTAGGTCCTCTGAGGCCCCAGCATTTT. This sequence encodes CASSLGPLRPQHF.

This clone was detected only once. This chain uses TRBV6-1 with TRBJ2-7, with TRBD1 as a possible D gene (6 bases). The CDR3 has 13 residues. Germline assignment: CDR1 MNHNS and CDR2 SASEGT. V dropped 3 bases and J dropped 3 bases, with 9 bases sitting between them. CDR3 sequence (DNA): TGTGCCAGCAGTGATCAAGGGGGCTACGAGCAGTACGTC. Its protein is CASSDQGGYEQYV.

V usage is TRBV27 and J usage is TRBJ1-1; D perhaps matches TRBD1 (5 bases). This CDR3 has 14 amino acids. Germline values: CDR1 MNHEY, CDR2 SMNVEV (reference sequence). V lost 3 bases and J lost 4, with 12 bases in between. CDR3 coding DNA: TGTGCCAGCAGTTTTGGGGGGGGTGGCACTGAAGCTTTCTTT. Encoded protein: CASSFGGGGTEAFF.

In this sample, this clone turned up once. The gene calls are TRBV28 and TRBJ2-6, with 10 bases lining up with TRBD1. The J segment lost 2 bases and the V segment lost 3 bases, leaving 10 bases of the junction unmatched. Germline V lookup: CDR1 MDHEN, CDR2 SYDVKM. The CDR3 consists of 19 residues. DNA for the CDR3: TGTGCCAGCAGTTTTCGGGACAGGGGACTGAGCCCTGGGGCCAACGTCCTGACTTTC. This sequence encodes CASSFRDRGLSPGANVLTF.

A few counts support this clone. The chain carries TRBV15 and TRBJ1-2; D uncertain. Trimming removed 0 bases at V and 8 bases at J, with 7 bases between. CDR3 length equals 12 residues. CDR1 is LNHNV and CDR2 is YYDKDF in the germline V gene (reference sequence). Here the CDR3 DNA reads TGTGCCACCAGCAGAGATAGCGGGGGCTACACCTTC. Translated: CATSRDSGGYTF.

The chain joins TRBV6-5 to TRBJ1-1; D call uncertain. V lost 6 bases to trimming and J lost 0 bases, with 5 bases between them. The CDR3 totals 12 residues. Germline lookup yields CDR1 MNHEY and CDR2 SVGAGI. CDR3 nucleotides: TGTGCCAGCAGAACAGTGAACACTGAAGCTTTCTTT. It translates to CASRTVNTEAFF.

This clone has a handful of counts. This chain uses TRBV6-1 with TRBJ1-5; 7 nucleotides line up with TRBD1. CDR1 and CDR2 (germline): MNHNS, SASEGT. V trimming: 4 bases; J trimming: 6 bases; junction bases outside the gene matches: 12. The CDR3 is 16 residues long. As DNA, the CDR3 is TGTGCCAGCAGTGGGGGCGACGACAGGGTAACTCAGCCCCAGCATTTT. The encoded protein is CASSGGDDRVTQPQHF.

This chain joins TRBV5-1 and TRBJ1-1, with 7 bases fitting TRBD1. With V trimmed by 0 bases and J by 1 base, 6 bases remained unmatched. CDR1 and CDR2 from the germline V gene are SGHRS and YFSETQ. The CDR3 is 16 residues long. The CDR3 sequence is CASSLEPGQQNTEAFF. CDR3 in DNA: TGCGCCAGCAGCTTGGAACCGGGACAGCAGAACACTGAAGCTTTCTTT.

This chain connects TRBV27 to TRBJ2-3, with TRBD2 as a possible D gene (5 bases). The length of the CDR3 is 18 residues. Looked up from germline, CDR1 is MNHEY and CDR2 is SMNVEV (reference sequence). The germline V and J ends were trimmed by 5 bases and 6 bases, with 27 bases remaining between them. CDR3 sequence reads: CASSRSAGLGLLGDTQYF. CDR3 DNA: TGTGCCAGCAGTAGGTCCGCGGGTCTAGGTCTGCTCGGGGATACGCAGTATTTT.

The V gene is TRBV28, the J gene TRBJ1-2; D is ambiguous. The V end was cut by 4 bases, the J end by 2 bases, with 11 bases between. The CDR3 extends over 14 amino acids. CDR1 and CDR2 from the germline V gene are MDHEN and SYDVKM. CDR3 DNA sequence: TGTGCCAGCAGTTCTCCCGGACTAAACTATGGCTACACCTTC. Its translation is CASSSPGLNYGYTF.

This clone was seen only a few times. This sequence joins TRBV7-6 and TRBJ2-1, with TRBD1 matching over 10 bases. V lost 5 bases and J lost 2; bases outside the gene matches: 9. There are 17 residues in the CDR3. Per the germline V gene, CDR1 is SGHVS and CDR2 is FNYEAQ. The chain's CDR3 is CASSPRQGAYPYNEQFF. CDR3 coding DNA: TGTGCCAGCAGCCCCAGACAGGGGGCTTATCCCTACAATGAGCAGTTCTTC.

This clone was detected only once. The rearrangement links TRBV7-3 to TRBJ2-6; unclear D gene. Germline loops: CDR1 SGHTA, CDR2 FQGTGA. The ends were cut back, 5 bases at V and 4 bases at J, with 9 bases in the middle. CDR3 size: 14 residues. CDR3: CASSPQEGANVLTF. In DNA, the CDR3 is TGTGCCAGCAGCCCCCAGGAAGGGGCCAACGTCCTGACTTTC.

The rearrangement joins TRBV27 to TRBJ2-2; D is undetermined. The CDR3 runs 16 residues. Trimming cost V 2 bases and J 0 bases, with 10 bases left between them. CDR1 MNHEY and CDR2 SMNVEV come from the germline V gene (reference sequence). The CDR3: CASSLEFSSNTGELFF. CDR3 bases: TGTGCCAGCAGTTTAGAGTTCTCATCGAACACCGGGGAGCTGTTTTTT.